The 19 T cell receptor beta chains in this list originate from one sample, sequenced in a study of T-cell memory formation after mild COVID-19. In TCRdb, the 5' RACE reads were re-called with MiXCR into one record per CDR3 protein. The sample lists about 470,000 distinct CDR3 sequences; about 18% were seen once. The sequenced material came from PBMCs or a T cell subset sorted from them (not recorded which). These receptors were taken from an adult woman who had mild COVID-19 (a few samples of this study predate the infection). Cell type and time point are not known.

The sample holds a few counts of this clonotype. The chain recombines TRBV4-2 with TRBJ1-2; D not certain. The ends were cut back, 0 bases at V and 9 bases at J, with 8 bases in the middle. From germline, CDR1 is LGHNA and CDR2 YNFKEQ. CDR3 size: 12 residues. The CDR3 nucleotides read TGTGCCAGCAGCCAAGAAGAGGGCCGCTACACCTTC. This translates into CASSQEEGRYTF.

The chain uses TRBV3-1 and TRBJ1-5; TRBD1 aligns across 9 bases. This CDR3 spans 15 amino acids. Unmatched junction bases numbered 7, after V lost 4 bases and J lost 6 bases. Germline V gene sequence: CDR1 LGHDT, CDR2 YNNKEL (reference sequence). As DNA, the CDR3 is TGTGCCAGCAGCCTTTCCGGGACAGGGACTCAGCCCCAGCATTTT. Its protein product is CASSLSGTGTQPQHF.

CDR3 loop: CSAIDRVNTEAFF. The CDR3 nucleotides are TGCAGTGCCATTGACAGAGTGAACACTGAAGCTTTCTTT. The J gene is TRBJ1-1, the V gene TRBV20-1, with TRBD1 as a possible D gene (5 bases). V gave up 6 bases and J gave up 0 bases, with 11 bases separating them. Germline V CDR1 and CDR2: DFQATT, SNEGSKA (reference sequence). This CDR3 is 13 amino acids long.

This clonotype has just a few counts. The chain recombines TRBV2 with TRBJ2-1; a possible D gene is TRBD2 (7 bases). CDR3 length equals 14 residues. V was trimmed by 7 bases and J by 2 bases, leaving 12 bases between them. The germline CDR1 and CDR2 sequences are SNHLY and FYNNEI. The CDR3 loop reads CASIAGATYNEQFF. Here the CDR3 DNA reads TGTGCCAGCATCGCGGGGGCAACCTACAATGAGCAGTTCTTC.

This clonotype was seen only a few times. The chain uses TRBV7-9 and TRBJ2-7; TRBD1 agrees at 9 bases. The V gene end was trimmed by 5 bases and the J gene end by 7 bases; junction bases not matched to a gene: 9. There are 14 residues in the CDR3. Germline values: CDR1 SEHNR, CDR2 FQNEAQ (reference sequence). Here the CDR3 DNA reads TGTGCCAGCAGCGGCCGGGACAGGGTACGGGAGCAGTACTTC. Amino acid sequence: CASSGRDRVREQYF.

The genes are TRBV7-3 and TRBJ2-7; 12 bases map to TRBD1. CDR1 and CDR2 from the germline V gene are SGHTA and FQGTGA. CDR3 length: 16 residues. The V segment lost 3 bases and the J segment 3 bases; nucleotides outside the gene matches: 6. This chain's CDR3 is CASSLTGTGGIYEQYF. The CDR3, as DNA: TGTGCCAGCAGCTTGACCGGGACAGGGGGCATCTACGAGCAGTACTTC.

This clonotype was found a few times. The chain uses TRBV6-5 and TRBJ1-4, with 11 positions matching TRBD1. V lost 4 bases, J lost 8 bases, and 9 bases stayed unmatched. Germline loops: CDR1 MNHEY, CDR2 SVGAGI. The CDR3 contains 16 residues. For the CDR3, the DNA is TGTGCCAGCAGTTCCCCTAGGGACAGGGGGGACGAAAAACTGTTTTTT. Translation gives CASSSPRDRGDEKLFF.

This rearrangement joins TRBV5-5 to TRBJ1-5; no reliable D call. V gave up 0 bases and J gave up 9 bases, with 10 bases separating them. The CDR3 length is 13 residues. Looked up from germline, CDR1 is SGHKS and CDR2 is YYEKEE (reference sequence). The CDR3 coding sequence is TGTGCCAGCAGCTTGGGGGGAAGGCTGCCCCAGCATTTT. Residues: CASSLGGRLPQHF.

The gene calls are TRBV12-3 or TRBV12-4 and TRBJ2-6, with TRBD1 identical over 7 bases. The V gene end was trimmed by 5 bases and the J gene end by 3 bases; junction bases not matched to a gene: 1. CDR3 size: 14 residues. The DNA for the CDR3 is TGTGCCAGCAGTCACAGGGGTGGGGCCAACGTCCTGACTTTC. Protein sequence: CASSHRGGANVLTF.

This chain's CDR3 is CASPNTGELFF. The CDR3 DNA reads as TGTGCTAGCCCGAACACCGGGGAGCTGTTTTTT. J is TRBJ2-2 and V is TRBV7-7; D not certain. CDR1 is SSHAT, CDR2 FNYEAQ, per germline (reference sequence). The CDR3 length is 11 residues.

J is TRBJ2-3 and V is TRBV20-1; D gene ambiguous. Germline V CDR1 and CDR2: DFQATT, SNEGSKA (reference sequence). Trimming removed 0 bases at V and 3 bases at J, with 13 bases between. This CDR3 is built from 15 residues. Written as DNA, the CDR3 is TGCAGTGCTAGAGATCTAAGAGGTTGGACAGATACGCAGTATTTT. It specifies CSARDLRGWTDTQYF.

The rearrangement joins TRBV11-1 to TRBJ2-7; 7 bases agree with TRBD2. V shed 3 bases and J 3 bases; nucleotides not matched to a gene: 5. This CDR3 is built from 14 residues. CDR1 and CDR2 (germline): SGHAT, FQDESV (reference sequence). For the CDR3, the DNA is TGTGCCAGCAGCTTCCGGACTAGGAGCTACGAGCAGTACTTC. Amino acids: CASSFRTRSYEQYF.

This clonotype was observed many times. The gene calls are TRBV9 and TRBJ2-3; the match to TRBD2 covers 8 bases. Germline assignment: CDR1 SGDLS and CDR2 YYNGEE. The CDR3 has 16 residues. Unmatched junction bases numbered 13, after V lost 5 bases and J lost 5 bases. CDR3 residues: CASSSHPTGRGDTQYF. The CDR3 bases are TGTGCCAGCAGTTCTCATCCGACCGGGAGGGGAGATACGCAGTATTTT.

This clonotype has more than one count but fewer than ten. This rearrangement joins TRBV7-2 to TRBJ1-5, with D possibly being TRBD1 (6 bases). Trimming stripped 5 bases from V and 5 bases from J, with 13 bases between. The CDR3 runs 14 residues. Per the germline V gene, CDR1 is SGHTA and CDR2 is FQGNSA. CDR3 DNA sequence: TGTGCCAGCAGCCCCCGAGGGGGTGATCAGCCCCAGCATTTT. Translation: CASSPRGGDQPQHF.

The table lists this clonotype with a few counts. The genes are TRBV20-1 and TRBJ1-1; no firm D call. This CDR3 region has 12 residues. Germline V gene data show CDR1 as DFQATT and CDR2 as SNEGSKA (reference sequence). V dropped 0 bases and J dropped 3 bases, with 5 bases sitting between them. The CDR3 coding sequence is TGCAGTGCTAGAGATGGTCACACTGAAGCTTTCTTT. It specifies CSARDGHTEAFF.

V usage is TRBV7-9 and J usage is TRBJ2-1; unclear D gene. V lost 7 bases to trimming and J lost 7 bases, with 8 bases between them. The CDR3 contains 11 residues. Germline CDR1 is SEHNR and CDR2 is FQNEAQ (reference sequence). CDR3 coding DNA: TGTGCCAGCATAGATAAGAATGAGCAGTTCTTC. Translation: CASIDKNEQFF. The full variable domain, with the rest looked up from reference TRBV7-9 and TRBJ2-1, is DTGVSQNPRHKITKRGQNVTFRCDPISEHNRLYWYRQTLGQGPEFLTYFQNEAQLEKSRLLSDRFSAERPKGSFSTLEIQRTEQGDSAMYLCASIDKNEQFFGPGTRLTVL.

The V gene is TRBV5-1, the J gene TRBJ2-1; D uncertain. V was cut by 4 bases and J by 3 bases, with 11 bases left in between. This CDR3 is built from 14 residues. CDR1 and CDR2 from the germline V gene are SGHRS and YFSETQ. DNA of the CDR3: TGCGCCAGCAGCCCCACAAACAGCTACAATGAGCAGTTCTTC. Protein product: CASSPTNSYNEQFF.

This clonotype was observed a handful of times. The chain links TRBV27 to TRBJ2-3; 9 bases line up with TRBD2. This CDR3 is 16 amino acids long. After removal of 5 bases from V and 0 bases from J, the junction contained 6 bases not matched to a gene. CDR1 is MNHEY, CDR2 SMNVEV, per germline (reference sequence). As DNA, the CDR3 is TGTGCCAGCAGTCTCGGGACTAGCTTCAGCACAGATACGCAGTATTTT. This gives the protein CASSLGTSFSTDTQYF.

The J gene is TRBJ1-2, the V gene TRBV4-1; no definite D call. Germline V lookup: CDR1 MGHRA, CDR2 YSYEKL. V was pared by 4 bases and J by 4 bases, with 16 bases between. The CDR3 sequence is 15 residues long. The CDR3: CASSLSPSGIYGYTF. The CDR3 coding sequence is TGCGCCAGCAGCCTATCGCCGAGCGGGATCTATGGCTACACCTTC.